This TCR beta chain was retrieved from a study of CD4 T cells in relation to SARS-CoV-2 and coronaviruses. The wider study: A couple of subjects were Hispanic; patients were roughly 8 males and a handful of females. The HLA restriction of the shared crossreactive spike epitopes was mapped. Study results and limitations: The assay detects memory recall responses, not culture-primed primary responses.

Repertoires were generated with immunoSEQ multiplex PCR, while TCRdb's copy carries only in-frame clones and drops some. The sample has some 60,000 clones; approximately 90% are singletons. Turning to this clone: The antigen is undetermined.

The germline CDR1 and CDR2 sequences are MDHEN and SYDVKM. The V and J ends lost 6 bases and 0 bases respectively, with 15 bases between them. This CDR3 has 15 amino acids. What was sequenced was naive CD4+ T cells from PBMCs. As to subset: naive CD4+ T cells isolated by negative enrichment. The V gene is TRBV28, the J gene TRBJ2-7; D ambiguous. The sequence was obtained from an adult with COVID-19. This CDR3 reads CASRRGPLFSYEQYF. The CDR3 coding sequence is TGTGCCAGCAGAAGAGGACCCCTCTTCTCCTACGAGCAGTACTTC.